This T cell receptor beta chain was recovered during a study of blood T cell repertoires in COVID-19. The overall study: Spain, Italy and the United States supplied samples that represented acute and convalescent COVID-19. The cDNA or gDNA used as material had been derived from T cells, B-cell-depleted T cells, or PBMCs.

Original analysis: For nucleated cells, counts were estimated from reference gene primer amplification. TCRdb's table, derived via immunoSEQ multiplex PCR, lists solely in-frame clones and lacks some. V and J calls and clone size are copied from that table; D and trimming were computed from the DNA. The sample yields around 100,000 clones, about 91% seen once. This CDR3 spans 19 amino acids. Specimen: peripheral blood. V is TRBV21-1 and J is TRBJ2-1; the DNA was not compared with TRBD1, the D call given in the table. TRBV21-1 represents a pseudogene. The TCR sequence derives from a human donor in a cohort sampled during active COVID-19. CDR3 protein: CASSKGGSRTASRYNEQFF. The CDR3 DNA reads as TGTGCCAGCAGCAAAGGTGGGTCACGGACAGCCTCGCGGTACAATGAGCAGTTCTTC.